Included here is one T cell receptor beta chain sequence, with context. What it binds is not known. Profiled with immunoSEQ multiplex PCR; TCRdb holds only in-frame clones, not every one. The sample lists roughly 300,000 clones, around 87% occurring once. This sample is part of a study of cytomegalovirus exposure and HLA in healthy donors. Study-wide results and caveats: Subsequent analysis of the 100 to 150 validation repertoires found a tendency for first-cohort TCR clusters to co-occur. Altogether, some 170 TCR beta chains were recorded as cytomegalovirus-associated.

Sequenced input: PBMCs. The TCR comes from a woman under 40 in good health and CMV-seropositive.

The CDR3 region is CASRNDGTVYEQYF. In nucleotides, the CDR3 is TGTGCCAGCAGGAACGACGGGACGGTCTACGAGCAGTACTTC. V usage is TRBV6-6 and J usage is TRBJ2-7; the D call may be TRBD1 or TRBD2 (5 bases each). V gave up 6 bases and J gave up 3 bases, with 15 bases separating them. Germline CDR1 is MNHNY and CDR2 is SVGAGI (reference sequence). This CDR3 region has 14 residues.